Below are 9 T cell receptor beta chains sequenced from a single sample in a study of blood T cell repertoires in COVID-19. The repertoire was sequenced with immunoSEQ multiplex PCR; TCRdb's copy has only in-frame clones and lacks some. The sample includes approximately 260,000 clones, 75% to 90% of them seen just once. Sequencing input: peripheral blood. Source of these receptors: a woman between 65 and 79 years old with COVID-19, enrolled during active disease.

V gene TRBV5-1 combines with J gene TRBJ2-7; weak D call: TRBD2 (7 bases). The CDR3 covers 15 residues. Trimming pared 4 bases from V and 6 bases from J, leaving 20 bases between. CDR1 is SGHRS, CDR2 YFSETQ, per germline. The CDR3 DNA reads as TGCGCCAGCAGCCCGGCGAGGGGGGGTCCCCTCGAGCAGTACTTC. Protein: CASSPARGGPLEQYF.

The rearrangement uses TRBV30 and TRBJ2-1, with 7 nucleotides matching TRBD1. CDR1 is GTSNPN and CDR2 is SVGIG in the germline V gene (reference sequence). J was trimmed by 2 bases and V by 3 bases; bases with no gene match: 7. This CDR3 is built from 15 residues. Here the CDR3 reads CAWSPGTVPYNEQFF. The CDR3 region has the DNA TGTGCCTGGAGCCCCGGGACAGTTCCCTACAATGAGCAGTTCTTC. The full variable domain, in which reference TRBV30 and TRBJ2-1 provide the parts outside the CDR3, is SQTIHQWPATLVQPVGSPLSLECTVEGTSNPNLYWYRQAAGRGLQLLFYSVGIGQISSEVPQNLSASRPQDRQFILSSKKLLLSDSGFYLCAWSPGTVPYNEQFFGPGTRLTVL.

The chain couples TRBV5-1 to TRBJ2-3, with D maybe TRBD2 (5 bases). V was shortened by 2 bases and J by 6 bases, with 10 bases between the two germline ends. Germline V gene data show CDR1 as SGHRS and CDR2 as YFSETQ. The CDR3 consists of 13 residues. The CDR3: CASSLAVQDTQYF. The CDR3 DNA is TGCGCCAGCAGCTTAGCGGTTCAGGATACGCAGTATTTT.

This clone was found once. The chain employs TRBV28 and TRBJ2-5; 10 positions agree with TRBD1. This CDR3 is built from 15 residues. The junction had 7 bases not matched to a gene; V was cut back by 5 bases and J by 4 bases. Germline CDR1 and CDR2: MDHEN and SYDVKM. In nucleotides, the CDR3 is TGTGCCAGCAGTCGGCCGACAGGGGGCGCAGAGACCCAGTACTTC. Translation gives CASSRPTGGAETQYF.

As DNA, the CDR3 is TGTGCCAGCTCGCCGGGCGCAGGGGATTACTACGAGCAGTACTTC. Encoded protein: CASSPGAGDYYEQYF. The rearrangement uses TRBV18 and TRBJ2-7; tentatively, D is TRBD1 (6 bases). With 6 bases removed from V and 3 bases from J, the gap between germline ends came to 18 bases. The CDR3 is 15 residues long. The germline gives CDR1 KGHSH, CDR2 LQKENI.

This chain connects TRBV11-2 to TRBJ1-3, with D possibly being TRBD1 (6 bases). Germline CDR1 and CDR2: SGHAT and FQNNGV. The CDR3 runs 15 residues. The V end was cut by 5 bases, the J end by 3 bases, with 14 bases between. Here the CDR3 reads CASSPRGASGNTIYF. CDR3 bases: TGTGCCAGCAGCCCCCGGGGGGCAAGTGGAAACACCATATATTTT.

This chain links TRBV14 with TRBJ1-6, with TRBD1 matching 8 bases. Per germline, CDR1 SGHDN and CDR2 FVKESK. This CDR3 is 16 amino acids long. The J segment lost 4 bases and the V segment lost 3 bases, leaving 5 bases of the junction unmatched. The CDR3 loop reads CASSHNRGGYNSPLHF. The CDR3 bases are TGTGCCAGCAGCCATAACAGGGGGGGATATAATTCACCCCTCCACTTT.

The rearrangement uses TRBV15 and TRBJ2-3, with 9 bases fitting TRBD1. The CDR3 sequence is 17 residues long. V dropped 1 base and J dropped 5; count of bases not matched to a gene: 10. The germline gives CDR1 LNHNV, CDR2 YYDKDF (reference sequence). The CDR3 coding sequence is TGTGCCACCAGCAGAGGCTCGACAGGGGGAGTAGTAGATACGCAGTATTTT. It specifies CATSRGSTGGVVDTQYF.

The J gene is TRBJ1-2, the V gene TRBV27; 8 bases fit TRBD1. The CDR3 has 12 amino acids. Trimming cost V 8 bases and J 7 bases; bases outside gene matches: 6. The germline CDR1 and CDR2 sequences are MNHEY and SMNVEV (reference sequence). The CDR3 DNA reads as TGTGCCAGCTCCGGACAGGGTTCTGGCTACACCTTC. Its protein product is CASSGQGSGYTF.